Listed below are T cell receptor beta chains from one sample, sequenced in a study of OX40 agonist ivuxolimab in advanced cancers. Measured with immunoSEQ multiplex PCR; TCRdb has only the in-frame clones, and not every one. The sample has roughly 75,000 clones; about 88% are singletons. The source was CD4+ or CD8+ T cells sorted from blood, collected in a trial of the OX40 agonist ivuxolimab. These receptor sequences come from an adult with an advanced solid tumor such as melanoma, head and neck, liver or kidney cancer. The CDR3 runs from the conserved cysteine through the conserved F or W. The order of the fields is D gene, clone size, V gene, J gene, CDR3 DNA, CDR3 protein. D genes are given only for firm matches. Some rows mark clone size as missing; the rest say once, few, many or name a class of expanded clone.

>TRBD2|.|TRBV30|TRBJ2-2
TGTGCCTGGAGTGCGACTAGCGGGACCACCGGGGAGCTGTTTTTT
CAWSATSGTTGELFF
>.|few|TRBV7-9|TRBJ1-5
TGTGCCAGCAGCTCCTCCTCGATCGGATCTCAGCCCCAGCATTTT
CASSSSSIGSQPQHF
>TRBD2|.|TRBV5-1|TRBJ2-2
TGCGCCAGCAGCGGGGGGGCAGCGGGAGGCGACACCGGGGAGCTGTTTTTT
CASSGGAAGGDTGELFF
>TRBD2|.|TRBV9|TRBJ2-1
TGTGCCAGCAGCGTAGGCGGGAGAAACCCCAATGAGCAGTTCTTC
CASSVGGRNPNEQFF
>.|once|TRBV2|TRBJ2-1
TGTGCCAGCAGTGTCCGATTTAGCTCCTACAATGAGCAGTTCTTC
CASSVRFSSYNEQFF
>.|.|TRBV28|TRBJ2-3
TGTGCCAGCAGTTTACGGAGCACAGATACGCAGTATTTT
CASSLRSTDTQYF
>.|once|TRBV7-9|TRBJ1-2
TGTGCCAGCAGCTTAGCGATCGGGGTAAACTATGGCTACACCTTC
CASSLAIGVNYGYTF
>.|.|TRBV4-1|TRBJ2-3
TGCGCCAGCAGCCTTCAGGGCCCTAGCACAGATACGCAGTATTTT
CASSLQGPSTDTQYF
>.|once|TRBV5-1|TRBJ2-7
TGCGCCAGCAGCTTGAGACTAAGCACCTACGAGCAGTACTTC
CASSLRLSTYEQYF
>.|.|TRBV28|TRBJ1-3
TGTGCCAGCAGGTCCCAGGGAACAAACACCATATATTTT
CASRSQGTNTIYF
>TRBD2|.|TRBV5-1|TRBJ2-1
TGCGCCAGCAGCCCTACCCTAGCGGGAGGCTACAATGAGCAGTTCTTC
CASSPTLAGGYNEQFF
>TRBD2|.|TRBV7-2|TRBJ2-3
TGTGCCAGCAGCTCCGCTAGCGGGAGGGGCACAGATACGCAGTATTTT
CASSSASGRGTDTQYF
>.|.|TRBV5-5|TRBJ2-5
TGTGCCAGCAGCTTGGGAAGTGTGTTAGAGACCCAGTACTTC
CASSLGSVLETQYF
>TRBD2|.|TRBV7-2|TRBJ2-1
TGTGCCAGTCGTCCTAGCGGGAGTCTCGACAATGAGCAGTTCTTC
CASRPSGSLDNEQFF
>.|.|TRBV19|TRBJ2-6
TGTGCCAGTAGACGTTCGGCCAGGGACTCTGGGGCCAACGTCCTGACTTTC
CASRRSARDSGANVLTF
>TRBD1|.|TRBV27|TRBJ1-5
TGTGCCACCGCCGGGACAGGGGAGGGTTTCAATCAGCCCCAGCATTTT
CATAGTGEGFNQPQHF
>.|once|TRBV4-1|TRBJ2-1
TGCGCCAGCAGCCAAGAGGGGGGAGGAGGTGTCTACAATGAGCAGTTCTTC
CASSQEGGGGVYNEQFF
>.|.|TRBV7-2|TRBJ2-3
TGTGCCAGCAGCTTAGGCCGGGGAGATACGCAGTATTTT
CASSLGRGDTQYF
>.|.|TRBV11-1|TRBJ1-1
TGTGCCAGCAGACCGGGGATCTTGAACACTGAAGCTTTCTTT
CASRPGILNTEAFF
>TRBD1|.|TRBV6-5|TRBJ1-4
TGTGCCAGCAGTTACTCAGGGACAGGGGTAGGAAAACTGTTTTTT
CASSYSGTGVGKLFF
>TRBD2|once|TRBV27|TRBJ2-3
TGTGCCAGCAGTAGCCCGAGCGGGAGGGGAGAAGATACGCAGTATTTT
CASSSPSGRGEDTQYF
>.|.|TRBV7-9|TRBJ2-7
TGTGCCAGCAGCTTAGGGCAGGACTCCTACGAGCAGTACTTC
CASSLGQDSYEQYF